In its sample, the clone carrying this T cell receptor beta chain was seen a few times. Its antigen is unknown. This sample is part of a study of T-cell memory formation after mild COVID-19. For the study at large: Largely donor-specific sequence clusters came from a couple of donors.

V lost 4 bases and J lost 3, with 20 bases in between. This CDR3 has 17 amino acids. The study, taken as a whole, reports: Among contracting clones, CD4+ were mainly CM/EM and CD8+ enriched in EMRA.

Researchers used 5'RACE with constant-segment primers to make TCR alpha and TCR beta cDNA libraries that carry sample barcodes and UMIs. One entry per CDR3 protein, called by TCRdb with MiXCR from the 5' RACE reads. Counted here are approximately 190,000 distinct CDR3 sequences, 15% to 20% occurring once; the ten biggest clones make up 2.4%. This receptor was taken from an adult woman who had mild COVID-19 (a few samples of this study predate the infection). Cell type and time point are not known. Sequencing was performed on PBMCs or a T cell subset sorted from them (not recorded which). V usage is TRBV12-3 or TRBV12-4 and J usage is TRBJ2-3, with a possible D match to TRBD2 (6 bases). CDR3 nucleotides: TGTGCCAGCAGTTGGGGAGGCACTCGGTTTGGGACAGATACGCAGTATTTT. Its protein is CASSWGGTRFGTDTQYF.